This paragraph reports one T cell receptor beta chain. Its antigen is still unknown. The CDR3 is 12 amino acids. Trimming shortened V by 1 base and J by 3 bases, and 3 bases separated the two germline ends. Germline values: CDR1 SGHAT, CDR2 FQNNGV. PCR primers comprised 60 Vbeta and 13 Jbeta primers. The method was immunoSEQ multiplex PCR; TCRdb's version includes in-frame clones alone and lacks a portion of them. The sample has about 170,000 clones, roughly 81% seen once. These data come from a study of cytomegalovirus exposure and HLA in healthy donors. Study results and caveats: Later analysis demonstrated an association between a missense DCLRE1C variant and TCR beta V- and J-gene trimming. Several V segments, TRBV6-2 and TRBV6-3 among them, could not be told apart and were dropped. A list of about 180 TCR beta chains associated with cytomegalovirus was given. The authors later found TCR association rates varying by HLA locus, with DRB1 most and HLA-C fewest.

This sequence joins TRBV11-2 and TRBJ2-5; no clear D gene. Sequencing input: PBMCs. This TCR came from a man aged 25 to 45 in good health and CMV-seropositive. The DNA of the CDR3 is TGTGCCAGCAGCTTAGCCGAAGAGACCCAGTACTTC. Translation: CASSLAEETQYF.